This is a list of T cell receptor beta chains from one sample in a study of T cell repertoires in cytomegalovirus infection. TCRdb re-derived calls from the reads in MiXCR, one entry per CDR3 protein. Of some 900,000 distinct CDR3 sequences in the sample, approximately 29% were seen once. These TCRs are of unknown antigen specificity. The sample here was cultured CD8+ T cells from PBMCs, taken from culture after CMV antigen stimulation. The origin of the receptors is a human donor in good health (CMV status not recorded). Some clones in this sample may be carry-over from other donors' samples. CDR3s include the opening cysteine and the closing phenylalanine or tryptophan. The D gene is left open where the match is weak. Rows may omit the clone size; those that give it use once, few, many or a size class.

cdr3_aa,cdr3_nt,clone_size,d_call,v_call,j_call
CASSYLSYEQYF,TGTGCCAGCAGCTATTTATCCTACGAGCAGTACTTC,few,NA,TRBV7-9,TRBJ2-7
CAISDGLDGYNEQFF,TGTGCCATCAGTGATGGCCTGGACGGCTACAATGAGCAGTTCTTC,few,NA,TRBV10-3,TRBJ2-1
CASSLNGGNEQFF,TGTGCTAGCAGCTTAAACGGGGGCAATGAGCAGTTCTTC,once,NA,TRBV7-6,TRBJ2-1
CASSEWGMDEQFF,TGTGCCAGCAGCGAGTGGGGAATGGATGAGCAGTTCTTC,many,NA,TRBV7-2,TRBJ2-1
CASSHSETGATDTQYF,TGCGCCAGCAGTCATTCCGAGACAGGGGCCACAGATACGCAGTATTTT,NA,TRBD1,TRBV23-1,TRBJ2-3
CASGPPGTSGTFEQFF,TGTGCTAGTGGTCCGCCCGGGACTAGCGGGACGTTTGAGCAGTTCTTC,NA,TRBD2,TRBV12-5,TRBJ2-1
CASFIWGDEQYF,TGCGCCAGCTTCATTTGGGGGGACGAGCAGTACTTC,NA,NA,TRBV5-1,TRBJ2-7
CAILPGQGQNTEAFF,TGTGCCATCTTACCGGGACAGGGACAGAACACTGAAGCTTTCTTT,NA,TRBD1,TRBV10-3,TRBJ1-1
CASSFWDPQETQYF,TGTGCCAGCAGTTTTTGGGACCCACAAGAGACCCAGTACTTC,NA,NA,TRBV12-3/TRBV12-4,TRBJ2-5
CASGSIYEQYF,TGTGCTAGTGGTTCGATCTACGAGCAGTACTTC,once,NA,TRBV12-5,TRBJ2-7
CASSYPGLARGETQYF,TGTGCCAGCAGCTACCCGGGACTAGCGAGGGGAGAGACCCAGTACTTC,many,TRBD2,TRBV7-8,TRBJ2-5
CASSVGTVGQPQHF,TGTGCCAGCAGCGTAGGGACAGTTGGTCAGCCCCAGCATTTT,NA,NA,TRBV9,TRBJ1-5
CASSGPAGNEQFF,TGTGCCAGCAGCGGACCAGCGGGCAATGAGCAGTTCTTC,few,NA,TRBV9,TRBJ2-1
CASSPEGGDYNEQFF,TGTGCCAGCAGCCCCGAGGGAGGAGACTACAATGAGCAGTTCTTC,once,NA,TRBV7-9,TRBJ2-1
CARSLAFVEGGDEKLFF,TGTGCCAGAAGCTTGGCCTTTGTAGAGGGGGGGGATGAAAAACTGTTTTTT,few,NA,TRBV5-3,TRBJ1-4
CASSDHTGSNQPQHF,TGTGCCAGCAGTGATCACACAGGGAGCAATCAGCCCCAGCATTTT,few,NA,TRBV6-1,TRBJ1-5
CASSQAGQGVDEQFF,TGCGCCAGCAGCCAAGCGGGACAGGGGGTCGATGAGCAGTTCTTC,NA,TRBD1,TRBV4-1,TRBJ2-1